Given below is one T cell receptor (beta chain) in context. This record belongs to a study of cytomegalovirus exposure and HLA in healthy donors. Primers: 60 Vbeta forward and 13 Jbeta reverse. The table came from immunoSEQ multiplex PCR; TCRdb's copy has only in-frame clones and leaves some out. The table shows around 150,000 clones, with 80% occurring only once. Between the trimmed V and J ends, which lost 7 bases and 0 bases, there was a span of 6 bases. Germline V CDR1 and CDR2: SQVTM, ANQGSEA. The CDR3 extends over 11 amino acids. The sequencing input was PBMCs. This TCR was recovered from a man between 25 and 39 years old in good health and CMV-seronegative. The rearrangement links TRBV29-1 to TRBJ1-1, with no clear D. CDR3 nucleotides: TGCAGCGGTCAGATGAACACTGAAGCTTTCTTT. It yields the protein CSGQMNTEAFF.